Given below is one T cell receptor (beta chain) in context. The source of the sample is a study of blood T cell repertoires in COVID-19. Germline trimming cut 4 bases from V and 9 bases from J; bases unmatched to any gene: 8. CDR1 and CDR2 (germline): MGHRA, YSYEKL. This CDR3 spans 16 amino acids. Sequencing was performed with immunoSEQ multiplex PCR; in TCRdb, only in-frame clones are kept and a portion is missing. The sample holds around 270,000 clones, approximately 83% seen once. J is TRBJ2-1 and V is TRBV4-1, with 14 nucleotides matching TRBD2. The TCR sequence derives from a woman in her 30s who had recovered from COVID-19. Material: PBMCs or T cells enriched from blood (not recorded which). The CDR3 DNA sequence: TGCGCCAGCAGCCTAACGGGACTAGCGGGAGCGGCTGAGCAGTTCTTC. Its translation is CASSLTGLAGAAEQFF.